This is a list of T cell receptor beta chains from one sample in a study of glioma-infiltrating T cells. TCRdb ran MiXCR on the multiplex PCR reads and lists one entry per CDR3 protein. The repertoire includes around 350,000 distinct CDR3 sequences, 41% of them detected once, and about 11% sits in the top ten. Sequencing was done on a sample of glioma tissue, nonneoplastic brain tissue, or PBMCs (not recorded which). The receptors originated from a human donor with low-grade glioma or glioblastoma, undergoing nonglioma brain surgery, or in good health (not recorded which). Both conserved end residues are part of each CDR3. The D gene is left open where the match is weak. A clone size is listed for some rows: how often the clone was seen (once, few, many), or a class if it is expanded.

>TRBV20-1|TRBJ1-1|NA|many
TGCAGTGCTCATGTGTCCCGATCGGCAGCTTTCTTT
CSAHVSRSAAFF
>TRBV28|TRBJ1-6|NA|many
TGTGCCAGCAGCCCTTTTAGGGGGGGATACAATTCACCCCTCCACTTT
CASSPFRGGYNSPLHF
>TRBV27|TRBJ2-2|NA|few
TGTGCCAGCAGTTTAGTGGGGGGTGACACCGGGGAGCTGTTTTTT
CASSLVGGDTGELFF
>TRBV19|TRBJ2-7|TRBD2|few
TGTGCCAGTAGTACAGCGGGAGCCTACGAGCAGTACTTC
CASSTAGAYEQYF
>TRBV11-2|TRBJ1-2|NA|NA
TGTGCCAGCAGCTTAGGACATACAATCGGCTACACCTTC
CASSLGHTIGYTF
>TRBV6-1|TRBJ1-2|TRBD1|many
TGTGCCAGCAGTCCCGACAGGGGCTATGGCTACACCTTC
CASSPDRGYGYTF
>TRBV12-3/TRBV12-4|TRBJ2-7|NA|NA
TGTGCCAGCAGTTTTGACAGGAACGAGCAGTACTTC
CASSFDRNEQYF
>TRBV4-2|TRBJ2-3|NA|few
TGTGCCAGCAGCCAAGACTGGCGGGCTGATACGCAGTATTTT
CASSQDWRADTQYF
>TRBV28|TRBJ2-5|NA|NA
TGTGCCAGCAGTTTAAACCGCGGGGAGACCCAGTACTTC
CASSLNRGETQYF
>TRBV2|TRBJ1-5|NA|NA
TGTGCCAGCAGTGCCTACAGCAGCAATCAGCCCCAGCATTTT
CASSAYSSNQPQHF
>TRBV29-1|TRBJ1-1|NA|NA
TGCAGCGTTGAGTATCACGCAGGGATGAATGAAGCTTTCTTT
CSVEYHAGMNEAFF
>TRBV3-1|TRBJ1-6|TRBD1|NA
TGTGCCAGCAGCGTACAGGGGTCCAATTCACCCCTCCACTTT
CASSVQGSNSPLHF
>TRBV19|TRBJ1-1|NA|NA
TGTGCCAGTAGCCCGGACAGTAACACTGAAGCTTTCTTT
CASSPDSNTEAFF
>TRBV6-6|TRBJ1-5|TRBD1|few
TGTGCCAGCAGTTATCGAGGGACAGGGGTTCAGCCCCAGCATTTT
CASSYRGTGVQPQHF
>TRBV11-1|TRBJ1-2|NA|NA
TGTGCCAGCAGCTCTAGTTCGGGCTATGGCTACACCTTC
CASSSSSGYGYTF
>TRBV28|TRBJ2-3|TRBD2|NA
TGTGCCAGCGGGGGGATTAGCGGGAGATTGTCAGATACGCAGTATTTT
CASGGISGRLSDTQYF
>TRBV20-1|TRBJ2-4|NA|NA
TGCAGTGCTAGAGACCGAATGGGAAACGTTCAGTACTTC
CSARDRMGNVQYF
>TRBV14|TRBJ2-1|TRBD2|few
TGTGCCAGCAGCCAGGCCGGACTAGCGGACTCCTACAATGAGCAGTTCTTC
CASSQAGLADSYNEQFF
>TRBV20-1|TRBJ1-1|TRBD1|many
TGCAGGGCGGACAGGGAGAACACTGAAGCTTTCTTT
CRADRENTEAFF
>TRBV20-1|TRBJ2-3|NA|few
TGCAGTGCTAGATCGGGTGATACCAGCACAGATACGCAGTATTTT
CSARSGDTSTDTQYF
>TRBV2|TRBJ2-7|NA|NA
TGTGCCAGCAGTGATCGGGGTGCCGAGCAGTACTTC
CASSDRGAEQYF
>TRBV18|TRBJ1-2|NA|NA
TGTGCCAGCTCACCATCTGGGCAGTTCTATGGCTACACCTTC
CASSPSGQFYGYTF
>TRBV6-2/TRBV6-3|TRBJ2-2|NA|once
TGTGCCAGCAGCGTCGTGGGCGGGGAGCTGTTTTTT
CASSVVGGELFF
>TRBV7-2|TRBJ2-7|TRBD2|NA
TGTGCCAGCACCTTTTATCAGGGAGGGCCCTACGAGCAGTACTTC
CASTFYQGGPYEQYF
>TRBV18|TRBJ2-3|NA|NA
TGTGCCAGCTCATTCATCCAGTGGGGCACAGATACGCAGTATTTT
CASSFIQWGTDTQYF